This T cell receptor (beta chain) was found in a study of T-cell memory formation after mild COVID-19. Overall study results and limits: Contracting CD4+ clones were located mainly in CM and EM, and CD8+ clones in EMRA.

This clonotype has just a few counts. Its antigen is as yet unknown. TCRdb analysed the 5' RACE reads with MiXCR anew, one entry per CDR3 protein. The sample carries some 200,000 distinct CDR3 sequences, 9.5% to 10% recorded once. V dropped 2 bases and J dropped 1 base, with 6 bases sitting between them. CDR1 and CDR2 from the germline V gene are MNHEY and SVGAGI. The CDR3 covers 15 residues. The J gene is TRBJ2-6, the V gene TRBV6-5; D gene uncertain. The receptor comes from a man younger than 35 who had mild COVID-19 (a few samples of this study predate the infection). Cell type and time point are not known. Sequencing was carried out using PBMCs or a T cell subset sorted from them (not recorded which). CDR3 in DNA: TGTGCCAGCAGTTACGCAGGATCTGGGGCCAACGTCCTGACTTTC. Amino acid sequence: CASSYAGSGANVLTF.